Shown below are 20 T cell receptor beta chains from a single sample sequenced in a study of T cell responses to AZD1222 COVID-19 vaccine (dated by TCRdb to about 2021). This specimen's time point label, per the study, means: about 28 days (+/-7) after the second vaccine dose. The library relied on the immunoSEQ multiplex PCR assay. This immuneACCESS table, as held by TCRdb, lists in-frame sequences with V and J called but not all clones. Of the missing ones, under half trace to an unresolved V gene in checked studies; the others have no known cause. The sample profile shows more than 90,000 clones; around nine tenths of them were found once. Clones ranked in the top ten supply approximately 15% of the sample. The sequencing here drew on peripheral blood, taken 28 days after the second AZD1222 dose. These TCRs come from an adult who received the AZD1222 COVID-19 vaccine.

The rearrangement links TRBV5-1 to TRBJ2-7; 13 bases align to TRBD2. Germline V gene data show CDR1 as SGHRS and CDR2 as YFSETQ. J was trimmed by 7 bases and V by 4 bases; bases with no gene match: 11. The CDR3 sequence is 16 residues long. CDR3 sequence (DNA): TGCGCCAGCAGCGCCTATGGACTAGCGGGAGAGGGGGAGCAGTACTTC. It codes for CASSAYGLAGEGEQYF.

The V call is TRBV5-4, the J call TRBJ1-1; D gene ambiguous. CDR1 and CDR2 from the germline V gene are SGHNT and YYREEE (reference sequence). V was trimmed by 0 bases and J by 0 bases, leaving 9 bases between them. The length of the CDR3 is 15 residues. Written as DNA, the CDR3 is TGTGCCAGCAGCTTGGGCACGGGTATGAACACTGAAGCTTTCTTT. It codes for CASSLGTGMNTEAFF.

V and J are TRBV28 and TRBJ2-3; a weak D match, TRBD2 (6 bases). V lost 3 bases and J 0 bases, leaving 7 bases between the germline ends. Germline CDR1 is MDHEN and CDR2 is SYDVKM. The CDR3 runs to 14 residues. The CDR3 DNA sequence: TGTGCCAGCAGTTTGACTAGTAGCACAGATACGCAGTATTTT. Amino acids: CASSLTSSTDTQYF.

V gene TRBV7-6 combines with J gene TRBJ2-2, with 8 bases aligning to TRBD1. With V trimmed by 1 base and J by 5 bases, 6 bases remained unmatched. CDR1 is SGHVS and CDR2 is FNYEAQ in the germline V gene. The CDR3 has 16 residues. CDR3 bases: TGTGCCAGCAGCTTAGTCGGACAGGGAGGAACCGGGGAGCTGTTTTTT. It specifies CASSLVGQGGTGELFF.

Only a few counts were recorded for this clone. At the DNA level, this CDR3 is encoded by other sequences in the same sample as well. The rearrangement links TRBV5-1 to TRBJ2-7, with D hard to call. The V gene's germline CDR1 is SGHRS and CDR2 YFSETQ. V shed 4 bases and J shed 1 base, with 9 bases lying between them. The CDR3 spans 13 residues. CDR3 bases: TGCGCCAGCAGCCTGACACCTTCCTACGAGCAGTACTTC. It encodes CASSLTPSYEQYF.

This clone was observed a handful of times. The rearrangement joins TRBV5-1 to TRBJ1-3; D is uncertain. Germline lookup yields CDR1 SGHRS and CDR2 YFSETQ. This CDR3 has 14 residues. V was shortened by 0 bases and J by 2 bases, with 6 bases between the two germline ends. CDR3 nucleotides: TGCGCCAGCAGCTTGGACGACGCTGGAAACACCATATATTTT. It codes for CASSLDDAGNTIYF.

This clone was recorded a few times. V and J are TRBV6-1 and TRBJ2-1; D ambiguous. CDR3 length equals 13 residues. The germline V gene encodes CDR1 MNHNS and CDR2 SASEGT. V was trimmed by 3 bases and J by 5 bases, leaving 8 bases between them. CDR3 residues: CASSDQVHNEQFF. CDR3 sequence (DNA): TGTGCCAGCAGTGACCAGGTCCACAATGAGCAGTTCTTC.

This clone was recorded a few times. The CDR3 bases are TGTGCCACCAACCCTGGGACAGAAAACACCGGGGAGCTGTTTTTT. It specifies CATNPGTENTGELFF. The genes are TRBV24-1 and TRBJ2-2; 7 nucleotides align to TRBD1. Germline CDR1 is KGHDR and CDR2 is SFDVKD. Germline trimming cut 8 bases from V and 2 bases from J; bases unmatched to any gene: 7. The CDR3 is 15 amino acids.

The rearrangement links TRBV7-9 to TRBJ1-1; D might be TRBD1 (5 bases). The V gene's germline CDR1 is SEHNR and CDR2 FQNEAQ (reference sequence). The CDR3 extends over 14 amino acids. Trimming stripped 2 bases from V and 3 bases from J, with 10 bases between. The CDR3 region has the DNA TGTGCCAGCAGCTTACGGGGGACGGACACTGAAGCTTTCTTT. Translation: CASSLRGTDTEAFF.

This sequence joins TRBV19 and TRBJ2-7, with a tentative D call TRBD2 (5 bases). Germline V lookup: CDR1 LNHDA, CDR2 SQIVND (reference sequence). The CDR3 loop spans 17 amino acids. Trimming took 5 bases from V and 5 from J, leaving 25 bases between them. CDR3 DNA: TGTGCCAGTAGTCCGCGTTACGGGGTTTTATTTAACAACGAGCAGTACTTC. It specifies CASSPRYGVLFNNEQYF. The full variable domain, with the rest looked up from reference TRBV19 and TRBJ2-7, is DGGITQSPKYLFRKEGQNVTLSCEQNLNHDAMYWYRQDPGQGLRLIYYSQIVNDFQKGDIAEGYSVSREKKESFPLTVTSAQKNPTAFYLCASSPRYGVLFNNEQYFGPGTRLTVT.

The rearrangement uses TRBV4-1 and TRBJ1-5; D not certain. This CDR3 has 14 residues. V lost 4 bases to trimming and J lost 0 bases, with 7 bases between them. The germline CDR1 and CDR2 sequences are MGHRA and YSYEKL. In DNA, the CDR3 is TGCGCCAGCAGCCTTCCTAATAGCAATCAGCCCCAGCATTTT. It yields the protein CASSLPNSNQPQHF.

The rearrangement uses TRBV5-1 and TRBJ2-1; D not certain. This CDR3 region has 13 residues. Germline V lookup: CDR1 SGHRS, CDR2 YFSETQ. Trimming left V 4 bases short and J 9 bases short, with 14 bases between. The CDR3 DNA reads as TGCGCCAGCAGCACAGACTTGGTTGGTGAGCAGTTCTTC. It codes for CASSTDLVGEQFF. The entire variable domain, with the rest obtained from reference TRBV5-1 and TRBJ2-1, is as follows: KAGVTQTPRYLIKTRGQQVTLSCSPISGHRSVSWYQQTPGQGLQFLFEYFSETQRNKGNFPGRFSGRQFSNSRSEMNVSTLELGDSALYLCASSTDLVGEQFFGPGTRLTVL.

The V and J genes are TRBV5-1 and TRBJ1-1; tentatively, D is TRBD1 (6 bases). The CDR3 runs 14 residues. Germline values: CDR1 SGHRS, CDR2 YFSETQ. With 1 base removed from V and 3 bases from J, the gap between germline ends came to 10 bases. CDR3 nucleotides: TGCGCCAGCAGCTTGCAGGGGAGAGACACTGAAGCTTTCTTT. It yields the protein CASSLQGRDTEAFF.

J is TRBJ2-1 and V is TRBV19, with 8 bases aligning to TRBD2. CDR3 size: 16 residues. The V and J ends lost 2 bases and 7 bases, in that order; junction bases with no gene match: 10. Germline loops: CDR1 LNHDA, CDR2 SQIVND (reference sequence). The CDR3 here is CASSINIDVAGNEQFF. The CDR3, as DNA: TGTGCCAGTAGTATAAATATCGATGTAGCGGGGAATGAGCAGTTCTTC.

This rearrangement joins TRBV5-1 to TRBJ1-1; D gene unclear. The CDR3 totals 14 residues. Deletions cut 1 base from V and 1 base from J, with 8 bases between. Germline V gene data show CDR1 as SGHRS and CDR2 as YFSETQ. The CDR3 is CASSLWGANTEAFF. The CDR3 DNA reads TGCGCCAGCAGCTTGTGGGGAGCGAACACTGAAGCTTTCTTT.

The DNA of the CDR3 is TGTGCCAGTAGGGGGACAGGGGAATGGTACGAGCAGTACTTC. It specifies CASRGTGEWYEQYF. This chain uses TRBV19 with TRBJ2-7, with 10 positions matching TRBD1. Trimming removed 6 bases from V and 4 bases from J; junction bases left unmatched: 6. The CDR3 is 14 residues long. Looked up from germline, CDR1 is LNHDA and CDR2 is SQIVND (reference sequence). The whole variable domain, filled in from reference TRBV19 and TRBJ2-7, reads DGGITQSPKYLFRKEGQNVTLSCEQNLNHDAMYWYRQDPGQGLRLIYYSQIVNDFQKGDIAEGYSVSREKKESFPLTVTSAQKNPTAFYLCASRGTGEWYEQYFGPGTRLTVT.

The J gene is TRBJ2-5, the V gene TRBV5-8; TRBD1 matches at 7 bases. This CDR3 is 15 amino acids long. Germline V lookup: CDR1 SGHTS, CDR2 YDEGEE. Trimming took 2 bases from V and 5 from J; bases not matched to a gene: 9. CDR3 DNA: TGTGCCAGCAGCTTTTGGCAGGGGGTTGGGGAGACCCAGTACTTC. Translating it yields CASSFWQGVGETQYF.

The chain has TRBV6-5 and TRBJ2-7; maybe TRBD2 (6 bases). CDR3 length: 15 amino acids. The germline gives CDR1 MNHEY, CDR2 SVGAGI. The V gene lost 6 bases and the J gene lost 2 bases, with 17 bases spanning the gap. CDR3 nucleotides: TGTGCCAGCAGGGCACACGGGAGTAACACCTACGAGCAGTACTTC. Translation gives CASRAHGSNTYEQYF.

In this sample, this clone turned up a few times. The V gene is TRBV27, the J gene TRBJ2-3, with D possibly matching TRBD2 (6 bases). Per the germline V gene, CDR1 is MNHEY and CDR2 is SMNVEV (reference sequence). Trimming removed 3 bases at V and 3 bases at J, with 13 bases between. This CDR3 spans 15 amino acids. This chain's CDR3 is CASSFSQTRTDTQYF. The CDR3 coding sequence is TGTGCCAGCAGTTTTAGTCAGACTAGAACAGATACGCAGTATTTT.

Concerning this clone itself: The junction departs from the called germline gene at one end, perhaps through a read error. The J gene is TRBJ1-5, the V gene TRBV2; TRBD1 agrees at 8 bases. Germline V CDR1 and CDR2: SNHLY, FYNNEI. The CDR3 consists of 14 residues. The CDR3 nucleotides read TGTGCCAGCAGTGAGAGGACAGGGAATCAACCCCAGCATTTT. This sequence encodes CASSERTGNQPQHF.